The entry below gives a single TCR beta chain sequence along with its context. The antigen is unknown. This CDR3 is also generated by other DNA sequences in the sample. This sample is drawn from a study of T cell responses to AZD1222 COVID-19 vaccine. Overall study results and limits: Targets within unmutated variant regions were reportedly found for nearly half of spike-specific TCRs. The repertoires were collected only after the peak T cell response. Baseline testing showed seropositivity in only six AZD1222 recipients.

Clones were read by immunoSEQ multiplex PCR, and TCRdb kept only the in-frame ones, dropping some. The sample contains 140,000 to 150,000 clones, roughly nine tenths of which appear only once. Germline V lookup: CDR1 LNHDA, CDR2 SQIVND (reference sequence). This CDR3 contains 13 residues. V was pared by 5 bases and J by 6 bases, with 11 bases between. The genes are TRBV19 and TRBJ1-5; maybe TRBD1 (5 bases). The sequencing used peripheral blood, collected 28 days after the second dose of the MenACWY control vaccine. This TCR was sampled from an adult who received the MenACWY meningococcal vaccine as a control. Here the CDR3 reads CASSPGGGQPQHF. In DNA, the CDR3 is TGTGCCAGTAGTCCGGGGGGGGGTCAGCCCCAGCATTTT.